This entry lists 15 T cell receptor beta chains sequenced from one sample in a study of T cell responses to AZD1222 COVID-19 vaccine. Using immunoSEQ multiplex PCR, the repertoire was profiled, and TCRdb retains in-frame clones only, with some absent. The table shows around 150,000 clones, with about 92% occurring only once. The sequencing used peripheral blood, collected 28 days after the second AZD1222 dose. The source of these receptors is an adult who received the AZD1222 COVID-19 vaccine.

About this clone itself: One end of the junction fails to match germline, which may point to a read error. The chain links TRBV19 to TRBJ1-2, with a possible D match to TRBD1 (5 bases). This CDR3 region has 13 residues. Germline-derived CDR1 and CDR2 are LNHDA and SQIVND (reference sequence). The CDR3 DNA sequence: TGTGCCAGTAGTATCGTCGAGGGTGGGGGATTACACTTC. Protein sequence: CASSIVEGGGLHF. Combining the CDR3 with reference TRBV19 and TRBJ1-2 gives the whole variable domain DGGITQSPKYLFRKEGQNVTLSCEQNLNHDAMYWYRQDPGQGLRLIYYSQIVNDFQKGDIAEGYSVSREKKESFPLTVTSAQKNPTAFYLCASSIVEGGGLHFGSGTRLTVV.

The chain couples TRBV28 to TRBJ1-1; D gene unclear. Germline V lookup: CDR1 MDHEN, CDR2 SYDVKM. The CDR3 length is 14 residues. Trimming took off 6 bases at V and 2 bases at J, with 13 bases between the two ends. The CDR3 sequence is CASSSYGTNTEAFF. The CDR3 bases are TGTGCCAGCAGCAGCTATGGAACAAACACTGAAGCTTTCTTT.

The chain combines TRBV27 with TRBJ2-1, with TRBD2 matching 8 bases. This CDR3 is 17 amino acids long. Trimming at V came to 0 bases and at J to 4 bases, leaving 8 bases not matched to a gene. CDR1 MNHEY and CDR2 SMNVEV come from the germline V gene (reference sequence). CDR3 sequence: CASSLSPAGVAYNEQFF. The CDR3 DNA reads as TGTGCCAGCAGTTTATCCCCAGCGGGGGTGGCGTACAATGAGCAGTTCTTC.

The rearrangement uses TRBV13 and TRBJ2-5, with 10 bases that match TRBD2. This CDR3 has 15 residues. Trimming removed 2 bases from V and 5 bases from J; junction bases left unmatched: 5. From germline, CDR1 is PRHDT and CDR2 FYEKMQ (reference sequence). The CDR3 sequence: CASSLRAGGLETQYF. CDR3 coding DNA: TGTGCCAGCAGCTTACGAGCGGGGGGGCTGGAGACCCAGTACTTC.

The chain carries TRBV7-6 and TRBJ2-5; the match to TRBD2 covers 15 bases. The CDR3 length is 17 residues. Germline-derived CDR1 and CDR2 are SGHVS and FNYEAQ. V dropped 5 bases and J dropped 2; count of bases not matched to a gene: 6. CDR3 region: CASSPRTSGRGQETQYF. The CDR3 bases are TGTGCCAGCAGCCCCAGGACTAGCGGGAGGGGTCAAGAGACCCAGTACTTC.

The J gene is TRBJ2-1, the V gene TRBV9, with 7 bases identical to TRBD2. Trimming took 4 bases from V and 1 from J; bases not matched to a gene: 5. In germline, CDR1 is SGDLS, CDR2 YYNGEE. The CDR3 runs 15 residues. For the CDR3, the DNA is TGTGCCAGCAGCCCAGAGCGGGGTTCCTACAATGAGCAGTTCTTC. Translating gives CASSPERGSYNEQFF.

The J gene is TRBJ2-1, the V gene TRBV6-6, with 12 bases identical to TRBD2. The CDR3 contains 21 residues. V was pared by 5 bases and J by 0 bases, with 17 bases of the junction left unmatched. CDR1 is MNHNY, CDR2 SVGAGI, per germline (reference sequence). This chain's CDR3 is CASSPDPPLAGGLLSYNEQFF. CDR3 sequence (DNA): TGTGCCAGCAGTCCCGACCCCCCTCTAGCGGGAGGGCTCCTCTCCTACAATGAGCAGTTCTTC.

V and J are TRBV18 and TRBJ2-1; D gene ambiguous. Per germline, CDR1 KGHSH and CDR2 LQKENI. The CDR3 consists of 14 residues. V dropped 2 bases and J dropped 6 bases, with 11 bases sitting between them. The CDR3 DNA follows: TGTGCCAGCTCACCATCCCTCCCTGGCAATGAGCAGTTCTTC. Translating it yields CASSPSLPGNEQFF.

As regards this clone: At one boundary the junction diverges from the germline segment, which might be a read error. V gene TRBV7-9 combines with J gene TRBJ1-4; D perhaps matches TRBD1 (5 bases). In germline, CDR1 is SEHNR, CDR2 FQNEAQ (reference sequence). The CDR3 is 14 residues long. The CDR3 nucleotides are TGTGCCAGCAGCTCAGGCGCGGAGGGGCGCATCAAGGATTTT. Amino acid sequence: CASSSGAEGRIKDF.

This clone has only one observation. This sequence joins TRBV30 and TRBJ1-5, with 7 nucleotides matching TRBD1. The germline V gene has CDR1 GTSNPN and CDR2 SVGIG (reference sequence). J gave up 0 bases and V 0 bases, and 17 bases lay outside the gene matches. The CDR3 is 20 amino acids. Here the CDR3 reads CAWSVSRGAGGVTSNQPQHF. CDR3 in DNA: TGTGCCTGGAGTGTAAGTCGCGGGGCAGGGGGTGTCACTAGCAATCAGCCCCAGCATTTT.

The chain links TRBV7-2 to TRBJ1-6, with D possibly matching TRBD1 (6 bases). The V gene lost 4 bases and the J gene lost 9 bases, with 16 bases spanning the gap. This CDR3 spans 15 amino acids. The germline V gene has CDR1 SGHTA and CDR2 FQGNSA. In DNA, the CDR3 is TGTGCCAGCAGCTACCTAGGGGGGGAAGCTTCACCCCTCCACTTT. Its protein is CASSYLGGEASPLHF.

This clone was recorded only once. This rearrangement joins TRBV5-6 to TRBJ1-1; D is ambiguous. Germline CDR1 is SGHDT and CDR2 is YYEEEE. V was clipped by 3 bases and J by 3 bases, with 9 bases between them. The CDR3 has 13 amino acids. The CDR3: CASSSSVYTEAFF. The CDR3 DNA sequence: TGTGCCAGCAGCTCTTCAGTGTACACTGAAGCTTTCTTT.

This clone was seen a single time. V and J are TRBV28 and TRBJ2-1; 9 bases line up with TRBD1. Germline V gene lookup returns CDR1 MDHEN and CDR2 SYDVKM. This CDR3 region has 16 residues. The ends lost 3 bases at V and 6 bases at J; junction bases unmatched: 9. The CDR3 DNA reads TGTGCCAGCAGTTTCCCAGGACAGGGGAAGGGCAATGAGCAGTTCTTC. Translated, it gives CASSFPGQGKGNEQFF.

This clone has just one count. This chain joins TRBV5-4 and TRBJ2-7; 7 bases agree with TRBD2. CDR1 is SGHNT, CDR2 YYREEE, per germline (reference sequence). J was trimmed by 4 bases and V by 2 bases; bases with no gene match: 9. The CDR3 extends over 15 amino acids. The CDR3 coding sequence is TGTGCCAGCAGCTTACGCGGGAGTGCGGGTTACGAGCAGTACTTC. This encodes CASSLRGSAGYEQYF.

This chain joins TRBV4-1 and TRBJ1-2, with D possibly TRBD1 on 5 matching bases. The CDR3 contains 15 residues. V lost 2 bases and J 7 bases, leaving 17 bases between the germline ends. CDR1 is MGHRA, CDR2 YSYEKL, per germline. The CDR3 sequence is CASSQLGLVRSGYTF. For the CDR3, the DNA is TGCGCCAGCAGCCAATTGGGACTGGTAAGGAGTGGCTACACCTTC.